The rows below give T cell receptor beta chains drawn from one sample of a study of T-cell reconstitution after alpha-beta-depleted transplantation in children. TCRdb reprocessed the PCR reads via MiXCR and lists one record per CDR3 protein. Of 500,000 to 600,000 distinct CDR3 sequences in the sample, 25% to 30% are singletons; the top ten hold about 35%. Sequencing was performed on PBMCs, taken before TCRalphabeta/CD19-depleted stem cell transplant. The receptors originated from a boy in the first two years of life with Wiskott-Aldrich syndrome, due to receive a stem cell transplant. The CDR3 runs from the conserved cysteine through the conserved F or W. The order of the fields is clone size, J gene, V gene, D gene, CDR3 protein, CDR3 DNA. D genes are given only for firm matches. Clone size is shown for a subset of rows, as once, few, many or a class of expanded clone.

abundance: few
j_gene: TRBJ2-1
v_gene: TRBV11-2
d_gene: .
CDR3aa: CASSLGYRVSNNEQFF
CDR3nt: TGTGCCAGCAGCTTAGGTTACAGGGTGTCCAACAATGAGCAGTTCTTC

abundance: few
j_gene: TRBJ2-3
v_gene: TRBV5-1
d_gene: TRBD2
CDR3aa: CASSAGTSATNTQYF
CDR3nt: TGCGCCAGCAGCGCCGGGACTAGCGCCACAAATACGCAGTATTTT

abundance: .
j_gene: TRBJ1-2
v_gene: TRBV20-1
d_gene: TRBD1
CDR3aa: CSARGHSEGASGYTF
CDR3nt: TGCAGTGCTAGGGGTCATTCTGAGGGGGCCTCTGGCTACACCTTC

abundance: .
j_gene: TRBJ2-3
v_gene: TRBV11-2
d_gene: TRBD1
CDR3aa: CASRRLPGQGVYTQYF
CDR3nt: TGTGCCAGCAGACGTCTACCGGGACAGGGAGTTTATACGCAGTATTTT

abundance: few
j_gene: TRBJ1-6
v_gene: TRBV2
d_gene: .
CDR3aa: CASSDRQYNSPLHF
CDR3nt: TGTGCCAGCAGTGACAGACAGTATAATTCACCCCTCCACTTT

abundance: .
j_gene: TRBJ2-2
v_gene: TRBV20-1
d_gene: TRBD2
CDR3aa: CSAQGLAANTGELFF
CDR3nt: TGCAGTGCCCAGGGACTAGCGGCGAACACCGGGGAGCTGTTTTTT

abundance: .
j_gene: TRBJ2-1
v_gene: TRBV5-1
d_gene: TRBD1
CDR3aa: CASSFGTGRNEQFF
CDR3nt: TGCGCCAGCAGCTTTGGGACAGGGAGGAATGAGCAGTTCTTC

abundance: few
j_gene: TRBJ2-1
v_gene: TRBV28
d_gene: .
CDR3aa: CASSFVGKTYNEQFF
CDR3nt: TGTGCCAGCAGTTTTGTGGGGAAGACCTACAATGAGCAGTTCTTC

abundance: .
j_gene: TRBJ2-5
v_gene: TRBV4-1
d_gene: TRBD2
CDR3aa: CASSQDHWAGGRQETQYF
CDR3nt: TGCGCCAGCAGCCAAGATCACTGGGCGGGAGGTCGCCAAGAGACCCAGTACTTC

abundance: few
j_gene: TRBJ2-1
v_gene: TRBV5-1
d_gene: .
CDR3aa: CASSLVMSRASKLYNEQFF
CDR3nt: TGCGCCAGCAGCTTGGTCATGTCGCGGGCCTCTAAACTATACAATGAGCAGTTCTTC

abundance: few
j_gene: TRBJ2-7
v_gene: TRBV5-1
d_gene: .
CDR3aa: CASSPGSRLSSYEQYF
CDR3nt: TGCGCCAGCAGCCCCGGGTCGAGACTGAGCTCCTACGAGCAGTACTTC

abundance: few
j_gene: TRBJ2-7
v_gene: TRBV5-1
d_gene: .
CDR3aa: CASSLGVRTYEQYF
CDR3nt: TGCGCCAGCAGCTTGGGTGTGCGAACCTACGAGCAGTACTTC

abundance: .
j_gene: TRBJ2-7
v_gene: TRBV7-6
d_gene: .
CDR3aa: CASSPMDNLYEQYF
CDR3nt: TGTGCCAGCAGCCCCATGGACAACCTCTACGAGCAGTACTTC

abundance: .
j_gene: TRBJ2-3
v_gene: TRBV29-1
d_gene: .
CDR3aa: CSAEGGRGTDTQYF
CDR3nt: TGCAGCGCCGAAGGCGGGCGAGGCACAGATACGCAGTATTTT

abundance: few
j_gene: TRBJ2-3
v_gene: TRBV20-1
d_gene: TRBD2
CDR3aa: CSARGSLAGEPDTQYF
CDR3nt: TGCAGTGCTAGGGGGTCACTAGCGGGAGAGCCAGATACGCAGTATTTT

abundance: .
j_gene: TRBJ2-1
v_gene: TRBV6-2/TRBV6-3
d_gene: TRBD2
CDR3aa: CASSYFPTLAGDGNEQFF
CDR3nt: TGTGCCAGCAGTTACTTCCCGACACTAGCGGGAGACGGCAATGAGCAGTTCTTC

abundance: .
j_gene: TRBJ2-7
v_gene: TRBV18
d_gene: TRBD2
CDR3aa: CASSPFSGTYEQYF
CDR3nt: TGTGCCAGCTCACCGTTTAGCGGGACCTACGAGCAGTACTTC

abundance: .
j_gene: TRBJ1-5
v_gene: TRBV12-3/TRBV12-4
d_gene: TRBD1
CDR3aa: CASRSTSGTGGTEPQHF
CDR3nt: TGTGCCAGCAGATCCACCTCGGGGACAGGGGGCACGGAGCCCCAGCATTTT

abundance: .
j_gene: TRBJ1-1
v_gene: TRBV7-2
d_gene: .
CDR3aa: CASSPPSRGLNTEAFF
CDR3nt: TGTGCCAGCAGCCCACCTTCGAGAGGTTTAAACACTGAAGCTTTCTTT

abundance: .
j_gene: TRBJ2-7
v_gene: TRBV12-3/TRBV12-4
d_gene: .
CDR3aa: CASSPPGSLTYEQYF
CDR3nt: TGTGCCAGCAGCCCCCCAGGGTCCCTCACCTACGAGCAGTACTTC

abundance: .
j_gene: TRBJ2-2
v_gene: TRBV9
d_gene: TRBD2
CDR3aa: CASSVGLAPNTGELFF
CDR3nt: TGTGCCAGCAGCGTCGGACTAGCGCCGAACACCGGGGAGCTGTTTTTT

abundance: few
j_gene: TRBJ2-1
v_gene: TRBV4-1
d_gene: TRBD2
CDR3aa: CASSQERLAASYNEQFF
CDR3nt: TGCGCCAGCAGCCAAGAAAGACTAGCGGCGTCCTACAATGAGCAGTTCTTC

abundance: few
j_gene: TRBJ2-3
v_gene: TRBV7-6
d_gene: .
CDR3aa: CASSLDSTGSFAQYF
CDR3nt: TGTGCCAGCAGCTTAGACTCCACAGGGAGTTTCGCGCAGTATTTT

abundance: few
j_gene: TRBJ2-1
v_gene: TRBV10-3
d_gene: TRBD2
CDR3aa: CAISLSGRARNEQFF
CDR3nt: TGTGCCATCAGCCTCAGCGGGAGGGCCCGGAATGAGCAGTTCTTC

abundance: .
j_gene: TRBJ1-5
v_gene: TRBV28
d_gene: .
CDR3aa: CASGGVAQPQHF
CDR3nt: TGTGCCAGCGGAGGGGTGGCCCAGCCCCAGCATTTT

abundance: few
j_gene: TRBJ1-5
v_gene: TRBV9
d_gene: .
CDR3aa: CASSARDIYQPQHF
CDR3nt: TGTGCCAGCAGCGCCCGGGACATATATCAGCCCCAGCATTTT

abundance: few
j_gene: TRBJ2-7
v_gene: TRBV7-3
d_gene: TRBD2
CDR3aa: CASSPSGRVGEQYF
CDR3nt: TGTGCCAGCAGCCCTAGCGGGAGAGTTGGTGAGCAGTACTTC

abundance: .
j_gene: TRBJ1-1
v_gene: TRBV5-1
d_gene: .
CDR3aa: CASSLWAGGVTEAFF
CDR3nt: TGCGCCAGCAGCTTGTGGGCAGGCGGAGTCACTGAAGCTTTCTTT

abundance: .
j_gene: TRBJ2-7
v_gene: TRBV12-3/TRBV12-4
d_gene: TRBD2
CDR3aa: CASSLARRLAGLRAYEQYF
CDR3nt: TGTGCCAGCAGTTTAGCGCGGAGGTTAGCGGGATTAAGGGCCTACGAGCAGTACTTC

abundance: .
j_gene: TRBJ2-3
v_gene: TRBV5-1
d_gene: .
CDR3aa: CASSPGLGLIPDTQYF
CDR3nt: TGCGCCAGCAGCCCCGGACTGGGCCTAATCCCAGATACGCAGTATTTT

abundance: .
j_gene: TRBJ2-7
v_gene: TRBV5-5
d_gene: .
CDR3aa: CASSGGAFYEQYF
CDR3nt: TGTGCCAGCAGCGGCGGGGCCTTCTACGAGCAGTACTTC

abundance: .
j_gene: TRBJ2-1
v_gene: TRBV9
d_gene: .
CDR3aa: CASSRGPWLSYNEQFF
CDR3nt: TGTGCCAGCAGCAGAGGACCGTGGCTGTCCTACAATGAGCAGTTCTTC

abundance: few
j_gene: TRBJ2-1
v_gene: TRBV3-1
d_gene: TRBD2
CDR3aa: CASSQDLVAGADNEQFF
CDR3nt: TGTGCCAGCAGCCAAGATCTCGTAGCGGGAGCGGACAATGAGCAGTTCTTC

abundance: once
j_gene: TRBJ1-6
v_gene: TRBV5-1
d_gene: .
CDR3aa: CASSLRAGDSPLHF
CDR3nt: TGCGCCAGCAGCTTGAGGGCAGGAGATTCACCCCTCCACTTT

abundance: .
j_gene: TRBJ2-7
v_gene: TRBV5-6
d_gene: .
CDR3aa: CASSNPQGNEQYF
CDR3nt: TGTGCCAGCAGCAACCCGCAGGGGAACGAGCAGTACTTC

abundance: few
j_gene: TRBJ2-7
v_gene: TRBV13
d_gene: .
CDR3aa: CASSLGLGEFFYEQYF
CDR3nt: TGTGCCAGCAGCTTAGGCCTAGGGGAGTTCTTCTACGAGCAGTACTTC